The T cell receptor (beta chain) under discussion was sequenced for a study of cytomegalovirus exposure and HLA in healthy donors. The PCR contained 60 Vbeta and 13 Jbeta primers. Assay: immunoSEQ multiplex PCR; the TCRdb copy retains only in-frame clones and omits some. This sample's clone table lists 56,000 or so clones. Unmatched junction bases numbered 7, after V lost 3 bases and J lost 3 bases. Germline V gene data show CDR1 as SGDLS and CDR2 as YYNGEE. The CDR3 loop spans 16 amino acids. Overall study findings and caveats: TCR beta V- and J-gene trimming, according to a later analysis, was linked to a missense DCLRE1C variant.

Healthy bone marrow donors made up the cohort. For this clone: Antigen specificity is unknown.

Sequenced material: PBMCs. This clonotype was obtained from a female donor in good health and CMV-seronegative. The J gene is TRBJ2-2, the V gene TRBV9, with TRBD1 identical over 8 bases. In nucleotides, the CDR3 is TGTGCCAGCAGCGCCCCCCGGGACAGGTACACCGGGGAGCTGTTTTTT. Protein sequence: CASSAPRDRYTGELFF.